This is a list of T cell receptor beta chains from one sample in a study of T-cell memory formation after mild COVID-19. TCRdb independently ran MiXCR on the 5' RACE reads; one entry per CDR3 protein. The table lists 550,000 to 600,000 distinct CDR3 sequences, 15% to 20% of them singletons. The specimen was PBMCs or a T cell subset sorted from them (not recorded which). The receptors come from an adult woman who had mild COVID-19 (a few samples of this study predate the infection). Cell type and time point are not known. Both conserved end residues are part of each CDR3. A D gene is named only where the DNA matches it firmly. Clone size is given for some rows only: seen once, a few or many times, or a class if the clone is expanded.

clone_size d_call j_call v_call cdr3_nt cdr3_aa
. . TRBJ2-5 TRBV4-1 TGCGCCAGCAGCCACTGGCCCAACGAGGAGACCCAGTACTTC CASSHWPNEETQYF
. . TRBJ1-2 TRBV29-1 TGCAGCGTTGAGCCCGGGGCCGGGGCTAACTATGGCTACACCTTC CSVEPGAGANYGYTF
few TRBD2 TRBJ2-1 TRBV3-1 TGTGCCAGCAGCCAAGAGACTAGCGTGGGCGATGAGCAGTTCTTC CASSQETSVGDEQFF
. . TRBJ1-5 TRBV7-9 TGTGCCAGCAGCTTAATAGATCAGCCCCAGCATTTT CASSLIDQPQHF
few TRBD2 TRBJ2-5 TRBV5-1 TGCGCCAGCAGCTTGTACGGGGGGAACGAAGAGACCCAGTACTTC CASSLYGGNEETQYF
many TRBD1 TRBJ1-1 TRBV7-9 TGTGCCAGCAGCCCAAGGGGGACAGGACTAACGAGGAACACTGAAGCTTTCTTT CASSPRGTGLTRNTEAFF
. . TRBJ2-1 TRBV27 TGTGCCAGCAGTTTGGGGGGGCTCCTCTTCGGTGAGCAGTTCTTC CASSLGGLLFGEQFF
. . TRBJ1-4 TRBV3-1 TGTGCCAGCAGCCAAGGGGTTGAAAAACTGTTTTTT CASSQGVEKLFF
. . TRBJ2-7 TRBV7-6 TGTGCCAGCAGCTCCTATCGGACCGGCAATCAAGAGCAGTACTTC CASSSYRTGNQEQYF
. . TRBJ1-1 TRBV5-6 TGTGCCAGCAGCTTGAGGTCAGACACTGAAGATTTCTTT CASSLRSDTEDFF
few . TRBJ1-2 TRBV12-3/TRBV12-4 TGTGCCAGCAGTTGGGCAGGGCCTGGCTACACCTTC CASSWAGPGYTF
few TRBD2 TRBJ2-5 TRBV12-3/TRBV12-4 TGTGCCAGCAGTTTAGCGGCTAGCGGAACTTTTTTGGGGGGGGAGACCCAGTACTTC CASSLAASGTFLGGETQYF
few . TRBJ2-7 TRBV27 TGTGCCAGCACCGACGGAAGCGAGCAGTACTTC CASTDGSEQYF
few TRBD1 TRBJ2-7 TRBV12-3/TRBV12-4 TGTGCCAGCAGTTCCGGACAGGGGGCAGGTTACGAGCAGTACTTC CASSSGQGAGYEQYF
. TRBD1 TRBJ2-1 TRBV6-6 TGTGCCAGCAGAGAGACAGGGGGCGGTAGCAACAATGAGCAGTTCTTC CASRETGGGSNNEQFF
. . TRBJ2-7 TRBV7-3 TGTGCCAGCAGCTTATCGCCGGGGCACGAGCAGTACTTC CASSLSPGHEQYF
. . TRBJ2-3 TRBV24-1 TGTGCCACCAGAGCGCAGGGTTCCACAGATACGCAGTATTTT CATRAQGSTDTQYF